This TCR beta chain was captured by sequencing in a study of blood T cell repertoires in COVID-19. Overall study: Acute-phase and convalescent COVID-19 samples originated in the United States, Italy and Spain. Nucleic acid was either cDNA or gDNA, and it came from T cells, B-cell-depleted T cells, or PBMCs.

Per the study methods: Researchers report that nucleated cell counts were estimated from reference gene primer amplification. Assay used: immunoSEQ multiplex PCR; TCRdb lists only in-frame clones, some missing. V, J and clone size derive from that table, while D and trimming were established from the DNA sequence. There are some 110,000 clones in the sample; roughly 85% occur only once, and around 3% lies in the top ten. Losses at the gene ends were 3 bases for V and 7 bases for J; bases not matched to a gene: 7. Germline CDR1 reads SGHKS; CDR2 reads YYEKEE (reference sequence). CDR3 length equals 14 residues. The Seattle patients joined while their infection was active and were tracked longitudinally afterward.

The source is a woman older than 75 with COVID-19, enrolled during active disease. The sequenced sample was peripheral blood. J is TRBJ1-5 and V is TRBV5-5; 7 positions match TRBD1. CDR3 protein: CASSWTGAEQPQHF. The CDR3 region has the DNA TGTGCCAGCAGCTGGACAGGAGCAGAACAGCCCCAGCATTTT. The variable domain in full, completed from reference TRBV5-5 and TRBJ1-5, reads DAGVTQSPTHLIKTRGQQVTLRCSPISGHKSVSWYQQVLGQGPQFIFQYYEKEERGRGNFPDRFSARQFPNYSSELNVNALLLGDSALYLCASSWTGAEQPQHFGDGTRLSIL.